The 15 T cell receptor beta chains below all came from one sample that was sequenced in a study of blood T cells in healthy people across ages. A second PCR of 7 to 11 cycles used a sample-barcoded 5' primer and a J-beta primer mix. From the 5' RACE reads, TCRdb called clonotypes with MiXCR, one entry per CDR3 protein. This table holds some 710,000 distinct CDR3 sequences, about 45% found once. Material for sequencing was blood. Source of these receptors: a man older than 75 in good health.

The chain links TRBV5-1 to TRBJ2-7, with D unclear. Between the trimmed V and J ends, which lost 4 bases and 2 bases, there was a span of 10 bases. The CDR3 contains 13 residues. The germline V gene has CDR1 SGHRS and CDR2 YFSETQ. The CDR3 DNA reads TGCGCCAGCAGCCCATCATTACCCTACGAGCAGTACTTC. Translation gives CASSPSLPYEQYF.

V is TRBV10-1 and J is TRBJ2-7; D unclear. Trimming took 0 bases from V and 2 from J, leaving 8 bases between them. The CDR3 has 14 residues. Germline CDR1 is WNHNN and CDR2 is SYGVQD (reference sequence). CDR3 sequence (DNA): TGCGCCAGCAGTGAGTCCGGCAGGACCTACGAGCAGTACTTC. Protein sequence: CASSESGRTYEQYF.

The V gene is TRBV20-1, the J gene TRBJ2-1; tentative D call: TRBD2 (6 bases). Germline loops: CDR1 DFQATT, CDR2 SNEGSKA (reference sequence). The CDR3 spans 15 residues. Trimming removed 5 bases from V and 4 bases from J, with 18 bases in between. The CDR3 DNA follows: TGCAGTGCTGGTCCATCGGCTAGCGCTTACAATGAGCAGTTCTTC. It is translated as CSAGPSASAYNEQFF.

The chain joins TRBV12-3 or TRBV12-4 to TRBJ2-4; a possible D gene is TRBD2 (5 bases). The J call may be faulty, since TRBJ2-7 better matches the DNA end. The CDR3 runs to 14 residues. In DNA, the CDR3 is TGTGCCAGCAGTCTCGGGGTTATCGGGGACGAGCAGTACTTC. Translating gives CASSLGVIGDEQYF.

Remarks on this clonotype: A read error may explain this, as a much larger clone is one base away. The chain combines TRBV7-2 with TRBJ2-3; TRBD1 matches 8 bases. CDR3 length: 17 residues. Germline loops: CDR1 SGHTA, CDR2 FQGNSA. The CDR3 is CAGSSGQGGKGTDTQYF. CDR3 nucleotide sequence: TGTGCCGGCAGCTCTGGACAGGGTGGGAAGGGCACAGATACGCAGTATTTT.

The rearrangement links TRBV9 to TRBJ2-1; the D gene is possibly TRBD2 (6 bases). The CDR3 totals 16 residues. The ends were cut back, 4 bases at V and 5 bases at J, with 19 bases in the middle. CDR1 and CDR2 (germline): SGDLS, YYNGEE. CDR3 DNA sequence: TGTGCCAGCAGCCGCAGACGGGGTAGCGGTAACAATGAGCAGTTCTTC. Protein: CASSRRRGSGNNEQFF.

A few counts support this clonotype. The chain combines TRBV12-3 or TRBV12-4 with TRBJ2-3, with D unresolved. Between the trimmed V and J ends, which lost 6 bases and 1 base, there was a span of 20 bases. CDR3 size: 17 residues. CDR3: CASSPPYGRARTDTQYF. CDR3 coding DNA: TGTGCCAGCAGCCCCCCATATGGACGAGCGCGCACAGATACGCAGTATTTT.

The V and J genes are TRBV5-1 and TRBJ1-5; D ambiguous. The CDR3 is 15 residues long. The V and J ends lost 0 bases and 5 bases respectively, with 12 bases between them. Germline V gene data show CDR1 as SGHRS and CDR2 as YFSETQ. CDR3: CASSLDRAADQPQHF. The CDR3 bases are TGCGCCAGCAGCTTGGATCGGGCTGCGGATCAGCCCCAGCATTTT.

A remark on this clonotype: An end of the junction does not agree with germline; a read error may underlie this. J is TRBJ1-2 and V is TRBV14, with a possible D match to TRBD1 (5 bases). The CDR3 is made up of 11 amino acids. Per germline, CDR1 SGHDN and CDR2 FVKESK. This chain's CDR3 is CACSPRDGYTF. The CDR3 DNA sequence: TGTGCCTGCAGCCCCAGGGATGGCTACACCTTC.

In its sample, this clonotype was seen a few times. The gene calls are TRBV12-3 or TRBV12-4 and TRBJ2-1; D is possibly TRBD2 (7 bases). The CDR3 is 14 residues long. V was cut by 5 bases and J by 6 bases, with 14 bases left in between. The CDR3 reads CASSVDRGANEQFF. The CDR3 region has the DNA TGTGCCAGCAGTGTAGATCGGGGGGCCAATGAGCAGTTCTTC.

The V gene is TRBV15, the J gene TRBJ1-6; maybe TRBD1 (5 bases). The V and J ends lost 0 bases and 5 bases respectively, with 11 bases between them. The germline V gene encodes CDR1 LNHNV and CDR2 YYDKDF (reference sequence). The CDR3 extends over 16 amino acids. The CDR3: CATSRDRSGNNSPLHF. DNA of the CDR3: TGTGCCACCAGCAGAGATCGTTCAGGGAATAATTCACCCCTCCACTTT.

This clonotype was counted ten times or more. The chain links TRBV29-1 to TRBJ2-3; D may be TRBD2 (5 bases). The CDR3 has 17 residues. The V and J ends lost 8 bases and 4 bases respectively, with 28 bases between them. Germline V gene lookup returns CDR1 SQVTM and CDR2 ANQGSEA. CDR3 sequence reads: CSSDGGPQLSSPDTQYF. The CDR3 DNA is TGCAGCTCTGATGGCGGGCCCCAACTGAGTAGCCCAGATACGCAGTATTTT.

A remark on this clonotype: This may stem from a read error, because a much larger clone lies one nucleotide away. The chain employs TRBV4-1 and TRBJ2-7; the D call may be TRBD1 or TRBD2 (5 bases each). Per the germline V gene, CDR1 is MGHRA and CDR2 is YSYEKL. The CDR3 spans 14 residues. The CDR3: CASSQGDGTYERYF. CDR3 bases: TGCGCCAGCAGCCAAGGGGACGGTACCTACGAGCGGTACTTC.

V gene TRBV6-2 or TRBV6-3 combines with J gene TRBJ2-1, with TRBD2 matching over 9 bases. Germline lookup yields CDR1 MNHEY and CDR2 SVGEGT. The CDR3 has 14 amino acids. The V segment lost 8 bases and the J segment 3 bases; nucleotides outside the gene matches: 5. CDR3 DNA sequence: TGTGCCAGCCTTAGCGGGAGTTACTACAATGAGCAGTTCTTC. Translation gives CASLSGSYYNEQFF.

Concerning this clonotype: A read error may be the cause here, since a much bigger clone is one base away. DNA of the CDR3: TGCGCCAGCAGCTCTGACGGAGCAATGAACACTGAAGCTTTCTTT. It codes for CASSSDGAMNTEAFF. This chain links TRBV5-1 with TRBJ1-1; D not certain. Germline CDR1 is SGHRS and CDR2 is YFSETQ. This CDR3 is built from 15 residues. The V end was cut by 3 bases, the J end by 0 bases, with 12 bases between.